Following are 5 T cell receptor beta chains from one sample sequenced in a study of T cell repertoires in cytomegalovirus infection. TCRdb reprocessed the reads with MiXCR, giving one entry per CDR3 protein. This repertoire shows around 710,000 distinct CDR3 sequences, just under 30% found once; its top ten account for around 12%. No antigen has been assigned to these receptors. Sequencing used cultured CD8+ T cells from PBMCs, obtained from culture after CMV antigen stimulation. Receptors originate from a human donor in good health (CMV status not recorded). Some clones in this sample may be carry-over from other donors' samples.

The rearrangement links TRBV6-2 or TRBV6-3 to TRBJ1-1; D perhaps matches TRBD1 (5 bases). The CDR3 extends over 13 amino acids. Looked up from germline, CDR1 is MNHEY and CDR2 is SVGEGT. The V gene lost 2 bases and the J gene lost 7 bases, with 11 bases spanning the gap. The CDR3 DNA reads TGTGCCAGCAGTTACGGAGGGGTTAGTGAAGCTTTCTTT. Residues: CASSYGGVSEAFF.

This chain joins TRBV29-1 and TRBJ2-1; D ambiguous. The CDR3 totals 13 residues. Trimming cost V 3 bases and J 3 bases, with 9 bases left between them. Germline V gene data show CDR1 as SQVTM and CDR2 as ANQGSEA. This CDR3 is CSVEKSDYNEQFF. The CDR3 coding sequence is TGCAGCGTTGAGAAGTCGGACTACAATGAGCAGTTCTTC.

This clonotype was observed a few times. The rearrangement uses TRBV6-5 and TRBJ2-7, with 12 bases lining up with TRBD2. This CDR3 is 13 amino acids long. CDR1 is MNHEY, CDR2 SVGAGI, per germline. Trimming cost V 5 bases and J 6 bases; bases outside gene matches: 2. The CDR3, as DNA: TGTGCCAGCAGTGCGGGACTAGCGGGCGAGCAGTACGTC. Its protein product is CASSAGLAGEQYV.

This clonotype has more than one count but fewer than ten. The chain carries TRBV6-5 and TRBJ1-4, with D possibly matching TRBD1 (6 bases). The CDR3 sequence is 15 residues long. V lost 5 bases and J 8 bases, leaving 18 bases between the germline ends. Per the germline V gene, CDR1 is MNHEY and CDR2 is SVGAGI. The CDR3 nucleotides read TGTGCCAGCAGTACTAATGGAGGGGGAGGGGAAAAACTGTTTTTT. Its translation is CASSTNGGGGEKLFF.

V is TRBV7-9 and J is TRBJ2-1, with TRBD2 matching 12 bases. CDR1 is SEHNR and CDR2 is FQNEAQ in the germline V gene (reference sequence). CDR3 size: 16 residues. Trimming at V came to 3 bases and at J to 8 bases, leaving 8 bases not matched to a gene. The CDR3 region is CASSFSGLAGPDEQFF. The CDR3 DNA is TGTGCCAGCAGCTTCAGCGGACTAGCGGGGCCCGATGAGCAGTTCTTC.